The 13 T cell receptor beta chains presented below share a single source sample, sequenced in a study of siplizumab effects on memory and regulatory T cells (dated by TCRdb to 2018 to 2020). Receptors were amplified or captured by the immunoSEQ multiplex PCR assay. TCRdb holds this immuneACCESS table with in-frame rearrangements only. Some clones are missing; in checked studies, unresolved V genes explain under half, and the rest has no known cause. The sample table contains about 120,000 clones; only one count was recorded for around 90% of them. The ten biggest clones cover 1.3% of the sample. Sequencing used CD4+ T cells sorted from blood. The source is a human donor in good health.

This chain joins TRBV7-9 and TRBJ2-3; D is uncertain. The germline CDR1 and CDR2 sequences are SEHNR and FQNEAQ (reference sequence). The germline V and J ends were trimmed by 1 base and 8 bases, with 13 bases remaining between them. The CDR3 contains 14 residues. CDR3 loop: CASSLEGTTVTQYF. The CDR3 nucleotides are TGTGCCAGCAGCTTAGAGGGTACTACTGTTACGCAGTATTTT.

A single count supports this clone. CDR3 in DNA: TGTGCCAGCAGCTTATCGCCCAGGGTAGGCGAGCAGTACTTC. Translated: CASSLSPRVGEQYF. The V gene is TRBV7-3, the J gene TRBJ2-7; a possible D gene is TRBD1 (5 bases). The CDR3 has 14 residues. V lost 2 bases and J lost 6, with 14 bases in between. Germline assignment: CDR1 SGHTA and CDR2 FQGTGA.

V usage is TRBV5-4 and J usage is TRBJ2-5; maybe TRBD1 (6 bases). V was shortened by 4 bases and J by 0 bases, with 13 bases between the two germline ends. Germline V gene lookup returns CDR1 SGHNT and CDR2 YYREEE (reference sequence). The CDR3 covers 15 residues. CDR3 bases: TGTGCCAGCAGCCTTGGCGACAGGAACCAAGAGACCCAGTACTTC. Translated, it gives CASSLGDRNQETQYF.

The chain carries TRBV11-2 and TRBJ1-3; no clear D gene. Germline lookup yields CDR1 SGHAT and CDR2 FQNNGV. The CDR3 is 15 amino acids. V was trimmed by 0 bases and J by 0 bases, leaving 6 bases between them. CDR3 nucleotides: TGTGCCAGCAGCTTAGACGGAACCTCTGGAAACACCATATATTTT. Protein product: CASSLDGTSGNTIYF.

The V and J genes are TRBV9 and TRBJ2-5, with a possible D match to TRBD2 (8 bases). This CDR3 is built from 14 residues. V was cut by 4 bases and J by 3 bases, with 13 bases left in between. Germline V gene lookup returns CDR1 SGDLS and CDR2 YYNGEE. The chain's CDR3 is CASSPGGLEETQYF. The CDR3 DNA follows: TGTGCCAGCAGCCCAGGGGGACTAGAAGAGACCCAGTACTTC.

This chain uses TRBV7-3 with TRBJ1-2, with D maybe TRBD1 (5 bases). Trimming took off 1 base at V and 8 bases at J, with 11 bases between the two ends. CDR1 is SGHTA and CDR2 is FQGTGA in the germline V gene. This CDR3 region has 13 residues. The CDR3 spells CASSLRGFEGYTF. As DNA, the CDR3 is TGTGCCAGCAGCTTAAGGGGGTTTGAAGGCTACACCTTC.

Here the CDR3 DNA reads TGTGCCAGCAGTTTAAGGACAGCCCAAGAGACCCAGTACTTC. Translation gives CASSLRTAQETQYF. This chain uses TRBV27 with TRBJ2-5; maybe TRBD1 (6 bases). Trimming stripped 2 bases from V and 1 base from J, with 8 bases between. Germline assignment: CDR1 MNHEY and CDR2 SMNVEV (reference sequence). This CDR3 contains 14 residues.

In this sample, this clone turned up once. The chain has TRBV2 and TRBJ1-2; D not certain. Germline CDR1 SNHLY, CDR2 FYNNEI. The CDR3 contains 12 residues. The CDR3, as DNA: TGTGCGGCCGGCAGGACTAACTATGGCTACACCTTC. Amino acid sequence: CAAGRTNYGYTF.

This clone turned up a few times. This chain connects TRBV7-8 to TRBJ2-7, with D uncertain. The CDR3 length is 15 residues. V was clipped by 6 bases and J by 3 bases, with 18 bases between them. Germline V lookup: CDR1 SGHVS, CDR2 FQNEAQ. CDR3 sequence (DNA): TGTGCCAGCAGGCCCCCGGCCGGGTACGTCTACGAGCAGTACTTC. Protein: CASRPPAGYVYEQYF.

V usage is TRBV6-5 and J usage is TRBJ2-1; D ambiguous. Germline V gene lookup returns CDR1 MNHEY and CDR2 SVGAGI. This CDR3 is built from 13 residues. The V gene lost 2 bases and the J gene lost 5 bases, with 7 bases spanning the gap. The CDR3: CASSYGVDNEQFF. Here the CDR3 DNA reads TGTGCCAGCAGTTACGGGGTCGACAATGAGCAGTTCTTC.

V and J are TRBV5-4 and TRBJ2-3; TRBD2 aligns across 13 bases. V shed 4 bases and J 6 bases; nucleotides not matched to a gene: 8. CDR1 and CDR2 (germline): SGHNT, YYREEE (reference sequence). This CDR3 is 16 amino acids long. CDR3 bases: TGTGCCAGCAGCCTCCGAGGGACTAGCGGGACTGATACGCAGTATTTT. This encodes CASSLRGTSGTDTQYF.

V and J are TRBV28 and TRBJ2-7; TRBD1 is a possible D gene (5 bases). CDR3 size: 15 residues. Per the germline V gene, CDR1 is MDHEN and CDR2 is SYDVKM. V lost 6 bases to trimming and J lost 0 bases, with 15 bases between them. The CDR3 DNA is TGTGCCAGCAGCTCACTACGACAGATCTCCTACGAGCAGTACTTC. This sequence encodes CASSSLRQISYEQYF.

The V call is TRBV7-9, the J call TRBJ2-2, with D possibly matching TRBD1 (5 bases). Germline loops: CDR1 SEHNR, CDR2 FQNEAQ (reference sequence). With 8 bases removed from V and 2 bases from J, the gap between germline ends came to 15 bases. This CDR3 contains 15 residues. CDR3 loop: CASPVRGRNTGELFF. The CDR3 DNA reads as TGTGCCAGCCCAGTAAGGGGCAGAAACACCGGGGAGCTGTTTTTT. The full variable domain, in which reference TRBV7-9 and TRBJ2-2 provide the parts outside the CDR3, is DTGVSQNPRHKITKRGQNVTFRCDPISEHNRLYWYRQTLGQGPEFLTYFQNEAQLEKSRLLSDRFSAERPKGSFSTLEIQRTEQGDSAMYLCASPVRGRNTGELFFGEGSRLTVL.